These T cell receptor beta chains were read from a single sample in a study of response to subunit inactivated influenza vaccine. TCRdb passed the RT-PCR reads through MiXCR, listing each CDR3 protein once. The data hold approximately 500,000 distinct CDR3 sequences, with 10% to 15% observed a single time. Here the sequenced sample was PBMCs from blood, taken 40 to 50 days after vaccination. These receptor sequences come from a middle-aged man who received an inactivated influenza vaccine. CDR3s include the opening cysteine and the closing phenylalanine or tryptophan. Each record gives: CDR3 protein, J gene, V gene.

CASSQVLAGYSYNEQFF | TRBJ2-1 | TRBV4-3
CAISESPSRSKGNEQFF | TRBJ2-1 | TRBV10-3
CASEGGDSYEQYF | TRBJ2-7 | TRBV2
CSAGPGLGYNEQFF | TRBJ2-1 | TRBV20-1
CSVEDSPAQETQYF | TRBJ2-5 | TRBV29-1
CASSLGWGAYEQYF | TRBJ2-7 | TRBV7-9
CAMRWPGVDSPLHF | TRBJ1-6 | TRBV10-3
CASSGTGTPAYEQYF | TRBJ2-7 | TRBV6-1
CASSLGTRSEQYF | TRBJ2-7 | TRBV28
CSANVDREGYEQYF | TRBJ2-7 | TRBV20-1
CSAKQNEQFF | TRBJ2-1 | TRBV20-1
CSARDHESGSGTQYF | TRBJ2-5 | TRBV20-1
CSAPFAGTYGYTF | TRBJ1-2 | TRBV20-1
CASSQSGGYTGELFF | TRBJ2-2 | TRBV4-1
CASSWAGTSGAQETQYF | TRBJ2-5 | TRBV7-8
CATLYGGTEAFF | TRBJ1-1 | TRBV28
CASSFADISYEQYF | TRBJ2-7 | TRBV12-1
CASSLSDGNEQFF | TRBJ2-1 | TRBV27
CASWDRGTGELFF | TRBJ2-2 | TRBV28
CSASPLGIYGYTF | TRBJ1-2 | TRBV20-1
CASSARGVTDTQYF | TRBJ2-3 | TRBV6-1
CATSGRAGGFETQYF | TRBJ2-5 | TRBV7-9
CSARPGLAGGGSYNEQFF | TRBJ2-1 | TRBV20-1
CASSGGQDTDTQYF | TRBJ2-3 | TRBV5-1
CASSIDRARNTEAFF | TRBJ1-1 | TRBV6-1
CASSPWTSGGQYNEQFF | TRBJ2-1 | TRBV4-2
CSAREVGLLPYNEQFF | TRBJ2-1 | TRBV20-1
CASSQTGNNEQFF | TRBJ2-1 | TRBV14
CASSLGLGGGQGETQYF | TRBJ2-5 | TRBV12-3/TRBV12-4
CASLRDGGIGELFF | TRBJ2-2 | TRBV12-3/TRBV12-4
CASSFGTNLRSEQFF | TRBJ2-1 | TRBV5-4
CASKSDRSNQPQHF | TRBJ1-5 | TRBV2
CASSPTDRGGPGGNEQFF | TRBJ2-1 | TRBV28
CASSMDRQNEKLFF | TRBJ1-4 | TRBV5-5
CASSSLPGQGNTGELFF | TRBJ2-2 | TRBV7-6
CASSFAEGSYEQYF | TRBJ2-7 | TRBV12-3/TRBV12-4
CASGLGGIDTQYF | TRBJ2-3 | TRBV5-1
CASRQGALNEKLFF | TRBJ1-4 | TRBV12-3/TRBV12-4
CSVSQLYNEQFF | TRBJ2-1 | TRBV29-1
CASSEQGNTEAFF | TRBJ1-1 | TRBV5-1
CASSVGVVGSYEQYF | TRBJ2-7 | TRBV9
CASSFSGPQETQYF | TRBJ2-5 | TRBV5-6
CASRRRGGISSYEQYF | TRBJ2-7 | TRBV10-2
CSARTSPRGPGDTQYF | TRBJ2-3 | TRBV20-1
CASRTGRGYSPLHF | TRBJ1-6 | TRBV6-1
CASSQVSDEQFF | TRBJ2-1 | TRBV4-1
CAAPTRDSSYEQYF | TRBJ2-7 | TRBV3-1
CASSPRTGPPEKLFF | TRBJ1-4 | TRBV5-1
CASSYPRFLPDTQYF | TRBJ2-3 | TRBV7-9
CATSDTSYNEQFF | TRBJ2-1 | TRBV24-1
CASSLTAGTSVYNEQFF | TRBJ2-1 | TRBV4-3
CASSSSGSRETQYF | TRBJ2-5 | TRBV6-2/TRBV6-3
CASSEYSNSYDEQFF | TRBJ2-1 | TRBV6-4
CATSRAQGLVEQYF | TRBJ2-7 | TRBV15
CASSLAQGVYNEQFF | TRBJ2-1 | TRBV5-5
CAISGTSGHNEQFF | TRBJ2-1 | TRBV10-3
CATAGTGNTGELFF | TRBJ2-2 | TRBV25-1
CASRTSGFYEQYF | TRBJ2-7 | TRBV6-1
CASSSTGTEASNQPQHF | TRBJ1-5 | TRBV23-1